The 6 T cell receptor beta chains in this list originate from one sample, sequenced in a study of a mutant IDH1 vaccine in newly diagnosed glioma. For these receptors, no antigen is known. TCRdb's table, derived via immunoSEQ multiplex PCR, lists solely in-frame clones and lacks some. This sample has fewer than 45,000 clones; 82% occur once, and the top ten carry around 20%. The time point here: week 47, end of study. In the vaccine, a single dose held 300 ug of the mutant IDH1 20-mer peptide, along with topical imiquimod. Here the sequenced sample was PBMCs, taken from a glioma patient whose treatment included an IDH1 peptide vaccine. The receptors were gathered from a man aged 18-30 years with glioma. Some clones in this sample may be carry-over from other donors' samples.

The chain combines TRBV6-6 with TRBJ1-1, with D hard to call. In germline, CDR1 is MNHNY, CDR2 SVGAGI (reference sequence). V dropped 7 bases and J dropped 1 base, with 10 bases sitting between them. CDR3 length: 13 amino acids. DNA of the CDR3: TGTGCCAGCACTGGGGAGCGGAACACTGAAGCTTTCTTT. Translating gives CASTGERNTEAFF.

This clone occurred once. This chain links TRBV10-1 with TRBJ1-4, with D maybe TRBD1 (5 bases). The germline V and J ends were trimmed by 0 bases and 6 bases, with 11 bases remaining between them. Germline CDR1 is WNHNN and CDR2 is SYGVQD (reference sequence). The CDR3 consists of 15 residues. The CDR3 loop reads CASSESEGYYEKLFF. The CDR3 DNA reads as TGCGCCAGCAGTGAGTCGGAGGGGTACTATGAAAAACTGTTTTTT.

V and J are TRBV5-1 and TRBJ2-7; D uncertain. The CDR3 runs 15 residues. Per the germline V gene, CDR1 is SGHRS and CDR2 is YFSETQ. Deletions cut 4 bases from V and 1 base from J, with 15 bases between. The DNA for the CDR3 is TGCGCCAGCAGCCTCACGGGCGCCGTATCCTACGAGCAGTACTTC. This gives the protein CASSLTGAVSYEQYF.

The gene calls are TRBV4-1 and TRBJ1-1, with 9 bases aligning to TRBD1. The germline gives CDR1 MGHRA, CDR2 YSYEKL. The CDR3 is made up of 16 amino acids. The V and J ends lost 3 bases and 0 bases, in that order; junction bases with no gene match: 5. CDR3 residues: CASSQLGTGMNTEAFF. DNA of the CDR3: TGCGCCAGCAGCCAGCTTGGGACAGGGATGAACACTGAAGCTTTCTTT.

This clone has only one observation. The gene calls are TRBV5-1 and TRBJ2-3; 8 bases fit TRBD2. CDR3 length equals 15 residues. Germline V lookup: CDR1 SGHRS, CDR2 YFSETQ. The ends lost 2 bases at V and 3 bases at J; junction bases unmatched: 5. CDR3 sequence (DNA): TGCGCCAGCAGCTTCTACGGGAGGGAGACAGATACGCAGTATTTT. Protein: CASSFYGRETDTQYF.

This sequence joins TRBV15 and TRBJ1-1; no firm D call. CDR3 length: 14 residues. V was shortened by 0 bases and J by 0 bases, with 5 bases between the two germline ends. Germline V CDR1 and CDR2: LNHNV, YYDKDF (reference sequence). The DNA for the CDR3 is TGTGCCACCAGCAGAGATGCCGTGAACACTGAAGCTTTCTTT. Amino acid sequence: CATSRDAVNTEAFF.